The 15 T cell receptor beta chains given below trace back to one sample, sequenced in a study of shared clonotypes between healthy human individuals. Sequencing was performed with immunoSEQ multiplex PCR; in TCRdb, only in-frame clones are kept and a portion is missing. In the table there are millions of clones, 85% to 95% of which are singletons. Specimen: naive CD4+ T cells sorted from blood. Subset indicated: CD45RA+ positively selected. The receptors originated from a man between 18 and 35 years old in good health.

V is TRBV7-9 and J is TRBJ2-2; D tentatively fits TRBD1 or TRBD2 (5 bases each). This CDR3 has 14 residues. The ends were cut back, 5 bases at V and 3 bases at J, with 10 bases in the middle. CDR1 SEHNR and CDR2 FQNEAQ come from the germline V gene (reference sequence). CDR3 DNA sequence: TGTGCCAGCAGCCCAGAGGGGTACACCGGGGAGCTGTTTTTT. Translating it yields CASSPEGYTGELFF.

CDR3: CASSQVRTEHNYGYTF. The DNA for the CDR3 is TGCGCCAGCAGCCAGGTACGGACAGAGCATAACTATGGCTACACCTTC. The gene calls are TRBV4-1 and TRBJ1-2, with D perhaps matching TRBD1 (6 bases). The CDR3 consists of 16 residues. Germline CDR1 and CDR2: MGHRA and YSYEKL. Trimming took 3 bases from V and 1 from J, leaving 15 bases between them.

The chain is built from TRBV5-1 and TRBJ2-5, with TRBD2 matching 7 bases. V dropped 7 bases and J dropped 0; count of bases not matched to a gene: 3. Per germline, CDR1 SGHRS and CDR2 YFSETQ. CDR3 length equals 13 residues. CDR3: CASGRGNQETQYF. DNA for the CDR3: TGCGCCAGCGGGCGGGGGAACCAAGAGACCCAGTACTTC.

The chain uses TRBV19 and TRBJ2-7, with 8 positions matching TRBD1. CDR3 size: 15 residues. The germline V gene has CDR1 LNHDA and CDR2 SQIVND (reference sequence). Trimming took 1 base from V and 3 from J; bases not matched to a gene: 5. In DNA form, the CDR3 reads TGTGCCAGTAGTATAGGCGCCACAGGGGGCTACGAGCAGTACTTC. It translates to CASSIGATGGYEQYF.

This clone appeared a single time. The rearrangement uses TRBV6-1 and TRBJ2-7; 8 nucleotides agree with TRBD2. V shed 5 bases, J shed 3 bases, and the junction held 6 bases outside the gene matches. The CDR3 loop spans 14 amino acids. The germline gives CDR1 MNHNS, CDR2 SASEGT. The CDR3 coding sequence is TGTGCCAGCAGTAAGGCGGGAGGTGTCTACGAGCAGTACTTC. As protein: CASSKAGGVYEQYF.

A note on this clone: The same CDR3 also results from other DNA sequences found in this sample. The chain links TRBV5-1 to TRBJ1-1, with D maybe TRBD1 (5 bases). The germline V gene encodes CDR1 SGHRS and CDR2 YFSETQ. This CDR3 spans 14 amino acids. With 2 bases removed from V and 4 bases from J, the gap between germline ends came to 12 bases. CDR3 DNA sequence: TGCGCCAGCAGCTTAACGGGGGGTGGCACTGAAGCTTTCTTT. The encoded protein is CASSLTGGGTEAFF.

The chain uses TRBV30 and TRBJ1-5; 8 bases align to TRBD1. V shed 2 bases, J shed 2 bases, and the junction held 8 bases outside the gene matches. The CDR3 runs to 16 residues. The germline CDR1 and CDR2 sequences are GTSNPN and SVGIG (reference sequence). The CDR3 nucleotides are TGTGCCTGGAGTAGGGGGACAGGATTGGGCAATCAGCCCCAGCATTTT. Residues: CAWSRGTGLGNQPQHF.

The J gene is TRBJ2-7, the V gene TRBV5-6, with 9 bases that match TRBD2. The CDR3 consists of 15 residues. J lost 2 bases, V lost 4 bases, and 7 bases had no gene match. Germline loops: CDR1 SGHDT, CDR2 YYEEEE. The CDR3 protein is CASSMRGLAPYEQYF. The CDR3 DNA follows: TGTGCCAGCAGCATGCGGGGACTAGCTCCCTACGAGCAGTACTTC. The whole variable domain, remainder taken from reference TRBV5-6 and TRBJ2-7, is DAGVTQSPTHLIKTRGQQVTLRCSPKSGHDTVSWYQQALGQGPQFIFQYYEEEERQRGNFPDRFSGHQFPNYSSELNVNALLLGDSALYLCASSMRGLAPYEQYFGPGTRLTVT.

This sequence joins TRBV5-1 and TRBJ2-5; tentative D call: TRBD2 (6 bases). The V and J ends lost 6 bases and 2 bases respectively, with 17 bases between them. In germline, CDR1 is SGHRS, CDR2 YFSETQ. The CDR3 is 15 amino acids. CDR3 amino acids: CASNSGKTSQETQYF. Written as DNA, the CDR3 is TGCGCCAGCAATTCAGGAAAGACTAGTCAAGAGACCCAGTACTTC.

Comments on this clone: Distinct nucleotide sequences in the sample also encode this CDR3. The chain employs TRBV27 and TRBJ1-4; perhaps TRBD1 as D (5 bases). Trimming pared 3 bases from V and 7 bases from J, leaving 9 bases between. This CDR3 spans 13 amino acids. Germline loops: CDR1 MNHEY, CDR2 SMNVEV (reference sequence). The CDR3 bases are TGTGCCAGCAGTTTTGCAGGGAGTGAAAAACTGTTTTTT. It translates to CASSFAGSEKLFF.

This chain joins TRBV2 and TRBJ2-3; possible D gene TRBD2, 6 bases. The CDR3 is 14 residues long. Trimming pared 7 bases from V and 2 bases from J, leaving 13 bases between. Germline loops: CDR1 SNHLY, CDR2 FYNNEI. The CDR3 sequence: CASTSGLYTDTQYF. CDR3 sequence (DNA): TGTGCCAGCACCTCTGGACTATACACAGATACGCAGTATTTT.

The genes are TRBV28 and TRBJ2-1; TRBD2 aligns across 9 bases. The CDR3 extends over 13 amino acids. CDR1 and CDR2 from the germline V gene are MDHEN and SYDVKM. The CDR3 DNA reads as TGTGCGAGCGGAGGCGGGGGGGCCGGTGAGCAGTTCTTC. Amino acids: CASGGGGAGEQFF.

Details on this clone: Other nucleotide sequences from this sample produce the same CDR3. The rearrangement joins TRBV29-1 to TRBJ1-1; unclear D gene. Germline V lookup: CDR1 SQVTM, CDR2 ANQGSEA. V lost 3 bases, J lost 3 bases, and 5 bases lay in between. The CDR3 is made up of 11 amino acids. As DNA, the CDR3 is TGCAGCGTTGAGACCCACACTGAAGCTTTCTTT. Translating gives CSVETHTEAFF. Combining the CDR3 with reference TRBV29-1 and TRBJ1-1 gives the whole variable domain SAVISQKPSRDICQRGTSLTIQCQVDSQVTMMFWYRQQPGQSLTLIATANQGSEATYESGFVIDKFPISRPNLTFSTLTVSNMSPEDSSIYLCSVETHTEAFFGQGTRLTVV.

The chain combines TRBV6-4 with TRBJ1-2; D gene uncertain. V gave up 4 bases and J gave up 3 bases, with 15 bases separating them. CDR1 and CDR2 from the germline V gene are MRHNA and SNTAGT. The CDR3 covers 15 residues. This chain's CDR3 is CASSGGNDGDYGYTF. The CDR3 DNA sequence: TGTGCCAGCAGTGGGGGAAATGACGGCGACTATGGCTACACCTTC.

With respect to this clone: Germline is not matched at one junction end, which may reflect a read error. The chain links TRBV29-1 to TRBJ2-1; no clear D. CDR3 length equals 11 residues. CDR1 and CDR2 (germline): SQVTM, ANQGSEA. CDR3 bases: TGCAGCGTTGAATATTCGCCCCAAATTCTCTTC. This sequence encodes CSVEYSPQILF.